The next 10 T cell receptor beta chains were all read from a single sample in a study of blood T cell repertoires in COVID-19. Clones were sequenced by immunoSEQ multiplex PCR, and TCRdb holds only the in-frame ones, with some missing. This repertoire shows roughly 520,000 clones, around 87% found once; its top ten account for 1.5% to 2%. The sequencing input was PBMCs or T cells enriched from blood (not recorded which). These receptors all stem from a woman aged 40 to 50 who had recovered from COVID-19.

This clone was counted only a few times. J is TRBJ1-2 and V is TRBV9; D is possibly TRBD1 (5 bases). The CDR3 contains 17 residues. Per germline, CDR1 SGDLS and CDR2 YYNGEE. Trimming took 0 bases from V and 3 from J, leaving 18 bases between them. The CDR3 is CASSVEVGGTGYYGYTF. In DNA, the CDR3 is TGTGCCAGCAGCGTAGAGGTAGGAGGGACCGGTTACTATGGCTACACCTTC.

The CDR3 loop is CASSPYGQAGNEKLFF. For the CDR3, the DNA is TGTGCCAGCAGTCCATACGGACAGGCGGGGAATGAAAAACTGTTTTTT. The rearrangement joins TRBV6-2 or TRBV6-3 to TRBJ1-4, with 7 bases fitting TRBD1. From germline, CDR1 is MNHEY and CDR2 SVGEGT. The CDR3 is 16 amino acids. The J segment lost 5 bases and the V segment lost 5 bases, leaving 11 bases of the junction unmatched.

This chain links TRBV25-1 with TRBJ2-1; maybe TRBD1 (6 bases). The CDR3 runs 18 residues. V was pared by 0 bases and J by 0 bases, with 15 bases between. The germline V gene encodes CDR1 MGHDK and CDR2 SYGVNS. The CDR3 nucleotides are TGTGCCAGCAGTGAATATACCGGACTGGGGGCCTCCTACAATGAGCAGTTCTTC. Translated: CASSEYTGLGASYNEQFF.

The V gene is TRBV27, the J gene TRBJ2-7; D is unclear. CDR3 size: 14 residues. V was pared by 5 bases and J by 4 bases, with 15 bases between. CDR1 is MNHEY, CDR2 SMNVEV, per germline (reference sequence). The CDR3 region is CASSPRLGPYEQYF. The CDR3 nucleotides are TGTGCCAGCAGTCCAAGATTGGGCCCTTACGAGCAGTACTTC.

The rearrangement joins TRBV5-8 to TRBJ2-1, with TRBD2 matching over 9 bases. V was clipped by 2 bases and J by 7 bases; unmatched bases: 7. Germline CDR1 and CDR2: SGHTS and YDEGEE. The CDR3 totals 15 residues. In DNA form, the CDR3 reads TGTGCCAGCAGCTTCGCGGGAGGGCCGGGGAATGAGCAGTTCTTC. This translates into CASSFAGGPGNEQFF.

The chain uses TRBV13 and TRBJ2-1; TRBD1 aligns across 7 bases. CDR1 and CDR2 (germline): PRHDT, FYEKMQ (reference sequence). There are 17 residues in the CDR3. Germline trimming cut 5 bases from V and 8 bases from J; bases unmatched to any gene: 18. The DNA of the CDR3 is TGTGCCAGCAGCCTATTCAGGAGACAGGGTCCGAGTGATGAGCAGTTCTTC. It specifies CASSLFRRQGPSDEQFF. The full variable domain, its missing parts supplied by reference TRBV13 and TRBJ2-1, is AAGVIQSPRHLIKEKRETATLKCYPIPRHDTVYWYQQGPGQDPQFLISFYEKMQSDKGSIPDRFSAQQFSDYHSELNMSSLELGDSALYFCASSLFRRQGPSDEQFFGPGTRLTVL.

A few counts support this clone. The rearrangement uses TRBV7-2 and TRBJ2-3; TRBD2 matches at 11 bases. The CDR3 covers 16 residues. Germline V gene data show CDR1 as SGHTA and CDR2 as FQGNSA. Trimming cost V 8 bases and J 4 bases; bases outside gene matches: 11. CDR3 in DNA: TGTGCCAGCCTCACGAGTAGCGGGAGGGTAGCAGATACGCAGTATTTT. Its protein is CASLTSSGRVADTQYF.

V usage is TRBV27 and J usage is TRBJ1-2, with 7 bases that match TRBD1. V lost 2 bases to trimming and J lost 7 bases; unmatched junction nucleotides: 4. This CDR3 comprises 13 residues. CDR1 is MNHEY, CDR2 SMNVEV, per germline (reference sequence). The CDR3 DNA sequence: TGTGCCAGCAGTTTAGAGGGGGCATCTGGCTACACCTTC. This translates into CASSLEGASGYTF.

The V call is TRBV2, the J call TRBJ1-5; no reliable D call. Trimming took off 5 bases at V and 2 bases at J, with 4 bases between the two ends. CDR3 length equals 12 residues. CDR1 and CDR2 from the germline V gene are SNHLY and FYNNEI. The CDR3 sequence: CASSRGNQPQHF. In DNA, the CDR3 is TGTGCCAGCAGTCGGGGCAATCAGCCCCAGCATTTT. Combining the CDR3 with reference TRBV2 and TRBJ1-5 gives the whole variable domain EPEVTQTPSHQVTQMGQEVILRCVPISNHLYFYWYRQILGQKVEFLVSFYNNEISEKSEIFDDQFSVERPDGSNFTLKIRSTKLEDSAMYFCASSRGNQPQHFGDGTRLSIL.

This rearrangement joins TRBV19 to TRBJ1-1, with no clear D. Germline V CDR1 and CDR2: LNHDA, SQIVND (reference sequence). The CDR3 consists of 14 residues. V lost 4 bases to trimming and J lost 6 bases, with 15 bases between them. In nucleotides, the CDR3 is TGTGCCAGTAGTAGGGAGGGCTTTATAGCTGAAGCTTTCTTT. Protein: CASSREGFIAEAFF.